This T cell receptor beta chain came from a study of shared clonotypes between healthy human individuals. Study-level findings and limits: Clonotype sharing across a few donors was observed for around 5% of naive CD4 clonotypes. Clonotypes which were not shared had lower generation probabilities than clonotypes that all four donors shared.

Genomic DNA (from each subset) was split evenly across several immunoSEQ plates. Libraries were prepared by immunoSEQ multiplex PCR; TCRdb keeps only in-frame clonotypes and omits some of them. The table shows roughly 2.1 million clones, with under 95% occurring only once. In regard to this clone: Antigen unknown.

V shed 7 bases and J 4 bases; nucleotides not matched to a gene: 5. The germline gives CDR1 SGHVS, CDR2 FNYEAQ. The CDR3 is 13 residues long. As defined, naive CD8 cells were CD45RO-negative and positively selected for CCR7, with terminally differentiated effector memory CD45RA+ cells excluded. The sample was naive CD8+ T cells from PBMCs. The origin of this receptor is a young man in good health. Some clones in this sample may be carry-over from other donors' samples. V gene TRBV7-6 combines with J gene TRBJ1-1; 8 positions match TRBD1. The CDR3 spells CASTPDRVTEAFF. The CDR3 nucleotides are TGTGCCAGCACGCCGGACAGGGTCACTGAAGCTTTCTTT.